This TCR beta chain was sequenced in a study of shared clonotypes between healthy human individuals. Across several immunoSEQ plates, the genomic DNA of each subset was split evenly. Measured with immunoSEQ multiplex PCR; TCRdb has only the in-frame clones, and not every one. The table records about half a million clones, around 79% of them present only once. Trimming left V 5 bases short and J 4 bases short, with 21 bases between. This CDR3 comprises 16 residues. Germline V lookup: CDR1 SGHTA, CDR2 FQGNSA. The clonotype comes from a woman in her thirties or forties in good health. Some clones in this sample may be carry-over from other donors' samples. The specimen sequenced was PBMCs. The chain employs TRBV7-2 and TRBJ2-7, with a weak D call TRBD1 (5 bases). CDR3 loop: CASSRGPQGLSYEQYF. Written as DNA, the CDR3 is TGTGCCAGCAGCCGCGGCCCCCAGGGATTATCGTACGAGCAGTACTTC.